Here is one T cell receptor (beta chain) with its context. Its antigen is undetermined. An input of roughly 0.5 to 1 ug of RNA was subjected to reverse transcription using random hexamers. The TCR beta CDR3 was amplified by immunoSEQ multiplex PCR across 54 Vbeta, 13 Jbeta. TCRdb reprocessed the immunoSEQ multiplex PCR reads via MiXCR and lists one record per CDR3 protein. The data show 150,000 to 200,000 distinct CDR3 sequences, more than 90% seen once. TCR beta was sequenced from blood CD8+ and CD4+ T cells. It was negative isolation that provided the CD8+ and CD4+ T cells, whereas TEMRA cells were enriched by FACS. This entry comes from a study of CD8 T cells in Susac syndrome. Study-wide results and caveats: The study recognized that its TCR sequencing and HLA analysis covered a relatively small number of individuals.

Sequencing used CD4+ T cells from PBMCs. The receptor was isolated from a human donor with multiple sclerosis.

The CDR3 nucleotides read TGTGCCAGCAGCTTATCGTTGGCAGGGGCCAAATCCATTCAGTACTTC. Protein: CASSLSLAGAKSIQYF. The chain has TRBV7-9 and TRBJ2-4, with a tentative D call TRBD1 (6 bases). V was cut by 2 bases and J by 9 bases, with 20 bases left in between. The germline CDR1 and CDR2 sequences are SEHNR and FQNEAQ (reference sequence). The CDR3 extends over 16 amino acids.